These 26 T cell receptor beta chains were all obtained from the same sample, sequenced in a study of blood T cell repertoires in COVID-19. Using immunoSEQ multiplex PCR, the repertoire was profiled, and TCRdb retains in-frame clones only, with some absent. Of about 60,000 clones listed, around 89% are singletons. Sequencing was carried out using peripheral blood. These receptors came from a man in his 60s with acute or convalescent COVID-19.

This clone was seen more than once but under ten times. CDR3 DNA sequence: TGTGCCAGCAGCTTAGAGCTACCGTATGGCTACACCTTC. This encodes CASSLELPYGYTF. V is TRBV7-8 and J is TRBJ1-2; D gene unclear. Germline lookup yields CDR1 SGHVS and CDR2 FQNEAQ. The CDR3 runs 13 residues. Deletions cut 1 base from V and 5 bases from J, with 8 bases between.

The CDR3 loop is CASIPGVWLAGDYNEQFF. CDR3 coding DNA: TGTGCCAGCATCCCCGGAGTATGGCTAGCGGGAGATTACAATGAGCAGTTCTTC. The J gene is TRBJ2-1, the V gene TRBV28, with 10 bases lining up with TRBD2. The CDR3 contains 18 residues. Germline V CDR1 and CDR2: MDHEN, SYDVKM. The J segment lost 4 bases and the V segment lost 7 bases, leaving 16 bases of the junction unmatched.

CDR3 loop: CASSPQTTRTDTQYF. CDR3 in DNA: TGTGCCAGCAGCCCTCAAACGACACGCACAGATACGCAGTATTTT. The V gene is TRBV3-1 (or the pseudogene TRBV3-2), the J gene TRBJ2-3; D uncertain. Germline V lookup: CDR1 LGHDT, CDR2 YNNKEL (reference sequence). The CDR3 is 15 residues long. V was pared by 4 bases and J by 1 base, with 12 bases between.

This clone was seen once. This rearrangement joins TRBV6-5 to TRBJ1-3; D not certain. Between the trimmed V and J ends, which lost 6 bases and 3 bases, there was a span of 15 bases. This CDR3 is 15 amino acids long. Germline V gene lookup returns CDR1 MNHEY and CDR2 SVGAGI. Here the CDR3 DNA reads TGTGCCAGCAGACAACCCGAGGGAGGTGGAAACACCATATATTTT. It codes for CASRQPEGGGNTIYF.

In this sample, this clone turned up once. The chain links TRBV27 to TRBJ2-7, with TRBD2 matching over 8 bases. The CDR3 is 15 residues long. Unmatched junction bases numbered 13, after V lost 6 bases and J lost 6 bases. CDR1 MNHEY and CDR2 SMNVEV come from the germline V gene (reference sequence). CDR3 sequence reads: CASSLRSGGGSEQYF. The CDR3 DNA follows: TGTGCCAGCAGCCTTAGGAGCGGGGGAGGAAGCGAGCAGTACTTC.

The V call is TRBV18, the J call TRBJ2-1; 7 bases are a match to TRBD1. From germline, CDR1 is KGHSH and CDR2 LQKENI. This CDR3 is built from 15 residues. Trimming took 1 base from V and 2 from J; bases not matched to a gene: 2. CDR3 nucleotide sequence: TGTGCCAGCTCACCACAGGGGGCGGCCTACAATGAGCAGTTCTTC. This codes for CASSPQGAAYNEQFF.

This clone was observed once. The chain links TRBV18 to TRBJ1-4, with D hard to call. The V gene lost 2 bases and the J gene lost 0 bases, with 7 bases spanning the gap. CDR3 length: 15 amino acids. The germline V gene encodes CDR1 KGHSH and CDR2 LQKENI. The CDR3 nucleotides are TGTGCCAGCTCACCAGGAGTTGCAACTAATGAAAAACTGTTTTTT. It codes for CASSPGVATNEKLFF.

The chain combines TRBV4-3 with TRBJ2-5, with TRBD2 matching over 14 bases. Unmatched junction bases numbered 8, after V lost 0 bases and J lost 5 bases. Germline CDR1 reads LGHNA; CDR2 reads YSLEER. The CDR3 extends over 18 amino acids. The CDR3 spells CASSQDRGLAGEGETQYF. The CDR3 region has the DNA TGCGCCAGCAGCCAAGATCGGGGACTAGCGGGAGAGGGGGAGACCCAGTACTTC.

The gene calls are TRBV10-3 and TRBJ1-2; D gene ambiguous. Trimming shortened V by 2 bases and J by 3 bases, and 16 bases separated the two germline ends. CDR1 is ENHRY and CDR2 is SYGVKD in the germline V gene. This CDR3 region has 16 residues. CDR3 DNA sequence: TGTGCCATCAGTGAGCCCGGGGAATTACACTACTATGGCTACACCTTC. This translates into CAISEPGELHYYGYTF.

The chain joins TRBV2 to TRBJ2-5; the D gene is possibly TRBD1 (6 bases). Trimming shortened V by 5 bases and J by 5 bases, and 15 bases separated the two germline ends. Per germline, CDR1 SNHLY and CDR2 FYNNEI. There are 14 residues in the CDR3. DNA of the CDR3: TGTGCCAGCAGTTCTCAGGGGCGCGGGGAGACCCAGTACTTC. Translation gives CASSSQGRGETQYF.

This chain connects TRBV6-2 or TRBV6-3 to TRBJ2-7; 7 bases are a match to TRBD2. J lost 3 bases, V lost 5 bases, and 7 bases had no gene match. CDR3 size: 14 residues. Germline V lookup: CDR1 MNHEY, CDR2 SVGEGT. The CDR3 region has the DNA TGTGCCAGCAGTCAAAGCGGGACTATCTACGAGCAGTACTTC. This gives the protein CASSQSGTIYEQYF.

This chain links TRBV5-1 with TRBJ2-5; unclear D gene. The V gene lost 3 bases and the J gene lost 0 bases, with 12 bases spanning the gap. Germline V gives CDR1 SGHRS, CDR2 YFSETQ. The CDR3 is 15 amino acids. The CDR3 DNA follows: TGCGCCAGCAGCTCCCACCCCGAGTACCAAGAGACCCAGTACTTC. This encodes CASSSHPEYQETQYF.

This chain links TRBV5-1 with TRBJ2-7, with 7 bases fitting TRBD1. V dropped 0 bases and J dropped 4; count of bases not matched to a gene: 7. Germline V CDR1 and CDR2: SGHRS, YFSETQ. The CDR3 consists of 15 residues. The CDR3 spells CASSLGSGRGYEQYF. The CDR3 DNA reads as TGCGCCAGCAGCTTGGGGTCCGGCAGGGGGTACGAGCAGTACTTC.

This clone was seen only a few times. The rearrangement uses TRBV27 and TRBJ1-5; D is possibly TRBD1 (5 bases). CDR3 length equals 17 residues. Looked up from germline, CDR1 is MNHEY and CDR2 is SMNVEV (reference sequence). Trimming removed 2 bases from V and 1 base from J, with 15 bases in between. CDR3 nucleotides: TGTGCCAGCAGTTTACGGAGGGAGGGGAAAAGCAATCAGCCCCAGCATTTT. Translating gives CASSLRREGKSNQPQHF.

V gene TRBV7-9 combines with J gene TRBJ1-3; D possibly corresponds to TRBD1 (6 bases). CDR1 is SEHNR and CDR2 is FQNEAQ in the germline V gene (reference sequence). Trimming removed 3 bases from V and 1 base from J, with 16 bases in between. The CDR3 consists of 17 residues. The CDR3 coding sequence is TGTGCCAGCAGCTTTACAGGGACCTTGACGTCTGGAAACACCATATATTTT. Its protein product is CASSFTGTLTSGNTIYF.

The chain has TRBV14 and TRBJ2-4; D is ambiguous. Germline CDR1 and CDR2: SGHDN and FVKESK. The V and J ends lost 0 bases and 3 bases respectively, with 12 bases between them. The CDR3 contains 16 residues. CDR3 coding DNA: TGTGCCAGCAGCCAAGATTTTGGAGCGCGCAAAAACATTCAGTACTTC. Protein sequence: CASSQDFGARKNIQYF.

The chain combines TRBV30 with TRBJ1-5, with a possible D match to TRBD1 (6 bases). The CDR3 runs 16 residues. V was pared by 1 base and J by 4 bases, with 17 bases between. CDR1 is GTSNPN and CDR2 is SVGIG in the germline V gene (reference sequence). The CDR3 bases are TGTGCCTGGAGTGGCCCGCGGGGGCAGGGTAATCAGCCCCAGCATTTT. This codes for CAWSGPRGQGNQPQHF.

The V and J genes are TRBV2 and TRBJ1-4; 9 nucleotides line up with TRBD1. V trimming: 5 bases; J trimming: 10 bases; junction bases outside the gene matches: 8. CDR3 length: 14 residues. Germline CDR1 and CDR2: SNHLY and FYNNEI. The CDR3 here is CASSPDRGVGKLFF. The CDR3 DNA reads TGTGCCAGCAGTCCGGACAGGGGAGTAGGAAAACTGTTTTTT.

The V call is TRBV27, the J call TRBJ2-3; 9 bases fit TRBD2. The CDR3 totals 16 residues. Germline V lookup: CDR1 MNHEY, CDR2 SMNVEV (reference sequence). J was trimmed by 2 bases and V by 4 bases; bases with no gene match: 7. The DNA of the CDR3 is TGTGCCAGCAGTTCCTTGACTAGCGGATCCACAGATACGCAGTATTTT. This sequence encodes CASSSLTSGSTDTQYF.

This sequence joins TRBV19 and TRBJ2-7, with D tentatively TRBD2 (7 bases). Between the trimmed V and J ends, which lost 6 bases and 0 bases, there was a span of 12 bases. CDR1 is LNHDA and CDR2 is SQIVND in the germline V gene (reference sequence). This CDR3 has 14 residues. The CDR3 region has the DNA TGTGCCAGTAGGACAGGCGGGAGCTCCTACGAGCAGTACTTC. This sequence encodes CASRTGGSSYEQYF.

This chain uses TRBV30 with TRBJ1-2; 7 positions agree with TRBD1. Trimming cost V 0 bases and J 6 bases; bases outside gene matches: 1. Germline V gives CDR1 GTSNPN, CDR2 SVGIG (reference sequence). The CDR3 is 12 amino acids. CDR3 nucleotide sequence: TGTGCCTGGAGTGTAGGGGGCGATGGCTACACCTTC. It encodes CAWSVGGDGYTF.

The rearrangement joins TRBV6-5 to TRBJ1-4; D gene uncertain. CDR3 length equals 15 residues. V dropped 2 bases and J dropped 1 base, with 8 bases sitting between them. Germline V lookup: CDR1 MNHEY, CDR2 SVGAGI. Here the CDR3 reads CASSYPGRTNEKLFF. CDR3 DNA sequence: TGTGCCAGCAGTTACCCCGGTCGAACTAATGAAAAACTGTTTTTT.

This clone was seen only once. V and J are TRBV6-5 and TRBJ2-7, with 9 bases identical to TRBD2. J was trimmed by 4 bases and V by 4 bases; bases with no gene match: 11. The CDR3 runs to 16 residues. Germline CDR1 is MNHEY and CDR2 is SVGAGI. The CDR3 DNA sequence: TGTGCCAGCAGTTCCCTCACTAGCGGGCTCAATTACGAGCAGTACTTC. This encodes CASSSLTSGLNYEQYF.

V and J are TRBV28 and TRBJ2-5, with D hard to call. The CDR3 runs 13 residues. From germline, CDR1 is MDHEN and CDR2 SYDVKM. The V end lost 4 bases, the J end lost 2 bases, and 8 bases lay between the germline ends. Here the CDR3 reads CASSYSRQETQYF. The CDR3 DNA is TGTGCCAGCAGTTATAGTCGGCAAGAGACCCAGTACTTC.

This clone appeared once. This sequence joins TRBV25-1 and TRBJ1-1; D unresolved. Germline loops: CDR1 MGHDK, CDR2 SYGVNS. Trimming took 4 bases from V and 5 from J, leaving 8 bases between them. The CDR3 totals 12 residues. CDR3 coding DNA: TGTGCCAGCAGTGGAAGAGGTACTGAAGCTTTCTTT. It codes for CASSGRGTEAFF.

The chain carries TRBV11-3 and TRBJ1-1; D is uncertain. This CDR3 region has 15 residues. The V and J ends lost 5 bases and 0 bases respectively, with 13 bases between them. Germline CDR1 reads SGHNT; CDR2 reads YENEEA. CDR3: CASSPWAILNTEAFF. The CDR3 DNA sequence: TGTGCCAGCAGCCCCTGGGCCATCCTGAACACTGAAGCTTTCTTT.